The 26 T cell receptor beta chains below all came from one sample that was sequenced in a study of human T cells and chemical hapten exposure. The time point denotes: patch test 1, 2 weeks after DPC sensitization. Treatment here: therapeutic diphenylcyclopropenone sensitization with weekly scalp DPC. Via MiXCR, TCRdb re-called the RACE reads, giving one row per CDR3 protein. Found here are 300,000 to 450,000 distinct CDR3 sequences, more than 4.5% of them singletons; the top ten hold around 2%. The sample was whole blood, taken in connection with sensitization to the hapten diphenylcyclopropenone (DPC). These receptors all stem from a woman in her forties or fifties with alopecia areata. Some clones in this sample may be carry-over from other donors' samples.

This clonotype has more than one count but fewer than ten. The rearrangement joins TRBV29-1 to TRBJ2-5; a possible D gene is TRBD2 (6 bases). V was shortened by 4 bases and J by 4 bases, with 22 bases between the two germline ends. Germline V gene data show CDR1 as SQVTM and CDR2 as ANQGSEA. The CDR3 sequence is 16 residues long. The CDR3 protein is CSVARRLGSLRETQYF. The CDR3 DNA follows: TGCAGCGTTGCTCGCAGGCTCGGGAGTTTGCGAGAGACCCAGTACTTC.

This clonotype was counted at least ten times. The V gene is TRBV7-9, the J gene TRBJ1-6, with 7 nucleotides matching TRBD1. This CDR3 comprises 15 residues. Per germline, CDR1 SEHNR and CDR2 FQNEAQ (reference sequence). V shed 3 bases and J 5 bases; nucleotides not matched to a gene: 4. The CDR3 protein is CASSFGQAHNSPLHF. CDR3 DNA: TGTGCCAGCAGCTTCGGACAGGCCCATAATTCACCCCTCCACTTT.

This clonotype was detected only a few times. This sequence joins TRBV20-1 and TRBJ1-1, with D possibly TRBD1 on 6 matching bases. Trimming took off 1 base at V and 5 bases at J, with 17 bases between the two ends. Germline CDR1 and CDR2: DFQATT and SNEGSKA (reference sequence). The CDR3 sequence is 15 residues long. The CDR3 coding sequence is TGCAGTGCTAGAGTGGTTTTGAGGGGGGCGACTGAAGCTTTCTTT. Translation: CSARVVLRGATEAFF.

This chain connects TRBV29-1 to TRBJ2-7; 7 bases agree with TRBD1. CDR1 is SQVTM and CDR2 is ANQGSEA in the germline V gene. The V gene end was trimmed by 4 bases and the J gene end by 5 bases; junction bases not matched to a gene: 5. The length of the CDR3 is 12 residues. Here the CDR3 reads CSVGGQNHEQYF. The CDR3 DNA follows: TGCAGCGTTGGGGGACAGAACCACGAGCAGTACTTC.

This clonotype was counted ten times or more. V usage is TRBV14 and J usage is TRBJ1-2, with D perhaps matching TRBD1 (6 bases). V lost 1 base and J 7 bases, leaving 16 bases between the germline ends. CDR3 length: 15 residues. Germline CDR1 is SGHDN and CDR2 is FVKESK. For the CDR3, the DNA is TGTGCCAGCAGCCAAGGTCCCAGGGGTAGGATTGGCTACACCTTC. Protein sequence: CASSQGPRGRIGYTF.

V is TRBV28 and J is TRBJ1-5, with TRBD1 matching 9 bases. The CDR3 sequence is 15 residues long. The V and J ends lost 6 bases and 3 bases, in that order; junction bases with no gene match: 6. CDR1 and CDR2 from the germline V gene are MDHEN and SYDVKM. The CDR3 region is CASSTGQGNNQPQHF. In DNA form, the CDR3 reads TGTGCCAGCAGCACAGGACAGGGGAACAATCAGCCCCAGCATTTT.

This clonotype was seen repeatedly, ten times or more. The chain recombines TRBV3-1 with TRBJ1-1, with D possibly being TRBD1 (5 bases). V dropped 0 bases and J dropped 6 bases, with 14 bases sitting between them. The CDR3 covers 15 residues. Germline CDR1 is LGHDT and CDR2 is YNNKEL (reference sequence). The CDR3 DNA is TGTGCCAGCAGCCAAGAAGGGCCTCGGGGCCCTGAAGCTTTCTTT. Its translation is CASSQEGPRGPEAFF.

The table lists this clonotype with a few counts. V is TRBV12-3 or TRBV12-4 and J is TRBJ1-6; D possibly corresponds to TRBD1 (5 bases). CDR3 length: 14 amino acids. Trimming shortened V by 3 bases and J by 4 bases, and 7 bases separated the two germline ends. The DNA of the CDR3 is TGTGCCAGCAGTTTGGGGCGTTATAATTCACCCCTCCACTTT. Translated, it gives CASSLGRYNSPLHF.

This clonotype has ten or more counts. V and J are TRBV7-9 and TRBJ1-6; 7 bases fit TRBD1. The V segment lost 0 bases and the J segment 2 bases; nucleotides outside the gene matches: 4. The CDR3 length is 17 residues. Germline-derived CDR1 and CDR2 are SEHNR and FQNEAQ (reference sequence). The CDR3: CASSLAAGGTYNSPLHF. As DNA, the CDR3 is TGTGCCAGCAGCTTAGCGGCAGGGGGGACCTATAATTCACCCCTCCACTTT.

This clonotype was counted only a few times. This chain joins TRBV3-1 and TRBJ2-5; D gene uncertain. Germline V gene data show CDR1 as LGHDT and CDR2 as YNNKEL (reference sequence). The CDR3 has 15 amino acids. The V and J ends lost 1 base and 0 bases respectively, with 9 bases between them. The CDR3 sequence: CASSQGKWYQETQYF. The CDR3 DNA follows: TGTGCCAGCAGCCAAGGGAAGTGGTACCAAGAGACCCAGTACTTC.

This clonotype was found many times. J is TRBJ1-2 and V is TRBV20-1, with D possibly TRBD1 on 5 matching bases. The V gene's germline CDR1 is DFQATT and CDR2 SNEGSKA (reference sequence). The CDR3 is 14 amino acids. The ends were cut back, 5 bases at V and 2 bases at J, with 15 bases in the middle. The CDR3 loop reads CSAEDRLLNYGYTF. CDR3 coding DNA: TGCAGTGCTGAAGACAGACTTCTGAACTATGGCTACACCTTC.

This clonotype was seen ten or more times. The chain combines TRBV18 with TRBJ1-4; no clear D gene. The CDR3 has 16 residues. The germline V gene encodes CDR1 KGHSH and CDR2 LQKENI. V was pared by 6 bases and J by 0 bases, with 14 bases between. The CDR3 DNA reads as TGTGCCAGCTCCCGCAATTTAGGTGCAACTAATGAAAAACTGTTTTTT. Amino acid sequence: CASSRNLGATNEKLFF.

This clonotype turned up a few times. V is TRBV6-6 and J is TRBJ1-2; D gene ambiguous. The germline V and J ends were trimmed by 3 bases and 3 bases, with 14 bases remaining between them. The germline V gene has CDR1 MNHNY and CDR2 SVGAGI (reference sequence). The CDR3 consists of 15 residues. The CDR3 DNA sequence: TGTGCCAGCAGTTATCCCTCGTCTCTGGACTATGGCTACACCTTC. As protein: CASSYPSSLDYGYTF.

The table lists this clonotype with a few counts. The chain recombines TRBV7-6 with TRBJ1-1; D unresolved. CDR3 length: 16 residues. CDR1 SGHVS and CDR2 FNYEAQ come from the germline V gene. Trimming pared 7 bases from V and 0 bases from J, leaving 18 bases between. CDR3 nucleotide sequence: TGTGCCAGCACCGATCAGCGAGACCGTATGAACACTGAAGCTTTCTTT. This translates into CASTDQRDRMNTEAFF.

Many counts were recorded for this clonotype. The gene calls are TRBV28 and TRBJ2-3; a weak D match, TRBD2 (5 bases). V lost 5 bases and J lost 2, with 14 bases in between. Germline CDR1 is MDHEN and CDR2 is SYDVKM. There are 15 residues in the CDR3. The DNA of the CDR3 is TGTGCCAGCAGTCCATCGGGGTGGGACACAGATACGCAGTATTTT. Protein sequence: CASSPSGWDTDTQYF.

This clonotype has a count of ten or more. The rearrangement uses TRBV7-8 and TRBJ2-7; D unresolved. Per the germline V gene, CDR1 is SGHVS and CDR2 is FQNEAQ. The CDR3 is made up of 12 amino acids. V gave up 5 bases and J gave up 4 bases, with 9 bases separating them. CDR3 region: CASSPLLYEQYF. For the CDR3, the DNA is TGTGCCAGCAGCCCCCTCCTGTACGAGCAGTACTTC. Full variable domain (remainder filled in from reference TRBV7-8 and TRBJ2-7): GAGVSQSPRYKVAKRGQDVALRCDPISGHVSLFWYQQALGQGPEFLTYFQNEAQLDKSGLPSDRFFAERPEGSVSTLKIQRTQQEDSAVYLCASSPLLYEQYFGPGTRLTVT.

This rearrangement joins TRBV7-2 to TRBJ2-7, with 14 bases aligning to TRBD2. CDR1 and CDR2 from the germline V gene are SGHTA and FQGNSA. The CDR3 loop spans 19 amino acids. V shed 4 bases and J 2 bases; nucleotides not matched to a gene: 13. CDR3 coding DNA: TGTGCCAGCAGCTCGATCGGGACTAGCGGGGGCCGTAAGACCTACGAGCAGTACTTC. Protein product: CASSSIGTSGGRKTYEQYF.

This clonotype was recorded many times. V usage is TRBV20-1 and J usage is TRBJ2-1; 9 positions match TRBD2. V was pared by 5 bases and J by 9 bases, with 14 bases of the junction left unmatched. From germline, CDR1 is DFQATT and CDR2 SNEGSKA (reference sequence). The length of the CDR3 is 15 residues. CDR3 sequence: CSAGPGGRAWGEQFF. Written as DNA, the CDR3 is TGCAGTGCTGGGCCCGGCGGGAGGGCCTGGGGTGAGCAGTTCTTC.

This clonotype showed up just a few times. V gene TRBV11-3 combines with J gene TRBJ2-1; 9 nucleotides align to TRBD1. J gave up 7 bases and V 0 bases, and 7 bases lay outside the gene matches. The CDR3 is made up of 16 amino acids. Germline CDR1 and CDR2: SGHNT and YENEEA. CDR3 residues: CASSLEGQGKGNEQFF. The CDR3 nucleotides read TGTGCCAGCAGCTTAGAGGGACAGGGTAAAGGAAATGAGCAGTTCTTC.

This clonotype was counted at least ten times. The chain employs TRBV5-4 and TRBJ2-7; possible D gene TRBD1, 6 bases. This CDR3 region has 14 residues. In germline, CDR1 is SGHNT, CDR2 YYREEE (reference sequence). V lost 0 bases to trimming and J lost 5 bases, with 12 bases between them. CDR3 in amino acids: CASSLAGERNEQYF. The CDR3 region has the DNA TGTGCCAGCAGCTTGGCAGGGGAAAGGAACGAGCAGTACTTC.

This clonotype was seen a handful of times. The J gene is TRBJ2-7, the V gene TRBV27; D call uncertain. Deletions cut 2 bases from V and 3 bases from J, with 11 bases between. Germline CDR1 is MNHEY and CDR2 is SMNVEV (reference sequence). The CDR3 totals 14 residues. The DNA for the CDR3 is TGTGCCAGCAGTTTAACAACCGGATTCTACGAGCAGTACTTC. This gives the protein CASSLTTGFYEQYF.

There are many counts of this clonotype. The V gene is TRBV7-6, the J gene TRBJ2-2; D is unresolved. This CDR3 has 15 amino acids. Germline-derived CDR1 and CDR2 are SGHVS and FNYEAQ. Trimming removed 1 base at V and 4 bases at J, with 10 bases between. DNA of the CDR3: TGTGCCAGCAGCTTAGATTCTTGGGCCACCGGGGAGCTGTTTTTT. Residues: CASSLDSWATGELFF.

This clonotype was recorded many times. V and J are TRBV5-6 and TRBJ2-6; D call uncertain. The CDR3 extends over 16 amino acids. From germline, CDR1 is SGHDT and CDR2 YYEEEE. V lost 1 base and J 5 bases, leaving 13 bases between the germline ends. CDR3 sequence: CASSLPPILWANVLTF. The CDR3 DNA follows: TGTGCCAGCAGCTTGCCTCCCATACTCTGGGCCAACGTCCTGACTTTC.

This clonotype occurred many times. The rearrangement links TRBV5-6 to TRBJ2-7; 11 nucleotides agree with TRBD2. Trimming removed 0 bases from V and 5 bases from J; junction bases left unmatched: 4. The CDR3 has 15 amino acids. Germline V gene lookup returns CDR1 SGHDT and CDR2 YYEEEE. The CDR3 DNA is TGTGCCAGCAGCTTGGTGACTAGCGGGATAGACGAGCAGTACTTC. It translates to CASSLVTSGIDEQYF.

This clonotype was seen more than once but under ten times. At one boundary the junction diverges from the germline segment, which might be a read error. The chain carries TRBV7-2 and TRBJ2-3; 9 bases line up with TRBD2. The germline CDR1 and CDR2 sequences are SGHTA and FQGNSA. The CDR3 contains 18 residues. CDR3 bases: TGTGCCAGCAGCATAGCGGGAGAGAGGGGCAGGGTCACAGATACGCAGTATTTT. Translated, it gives CASSIAGERGRVTDTQYF.

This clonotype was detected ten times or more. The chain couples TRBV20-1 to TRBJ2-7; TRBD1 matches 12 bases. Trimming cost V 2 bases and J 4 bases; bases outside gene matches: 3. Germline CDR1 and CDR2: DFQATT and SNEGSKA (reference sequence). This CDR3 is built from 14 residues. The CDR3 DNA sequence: TGCAGTGCTAGACGGGGACAGGGGGCTTACGAGCAGTACTTC. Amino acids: CSARRGQGAYEQYF.